Detailed here is one T cell receptor beta chain. The CDR3 runs to 12 residues. Germline-derived CDR1 and CDR2 are SNHLY and FYNNEI. Trimming removed 10 bases at V and 4 bases at J, with 13 bases between. This specimen comes from a study of blood T cells in healthy people across ages. PCR was performed a second time for about 6 to 11 cycles using a sample-barcoded 5' primer and a J-beta primer mix. TCRdb reanalysed the 5' RACE reads using MiXCR and keeps one entry per CDR3 protein. This table holds about 640,000 distinct CDR3 sequences, approximately 50% found once. The chain couples TRBV2 to TRBJ2-5, with D perhaps matching TRBD2 (5 bases). The TCR was taken from a man aged 55 to 70 in good health. Sequences were obtained from blood. The CDR3 loop reads CATAELRETQYF. In DNA, the CDR3 is TGTGCCACAGCGGAGCTGCGAGAGACCCAGTACTTC.